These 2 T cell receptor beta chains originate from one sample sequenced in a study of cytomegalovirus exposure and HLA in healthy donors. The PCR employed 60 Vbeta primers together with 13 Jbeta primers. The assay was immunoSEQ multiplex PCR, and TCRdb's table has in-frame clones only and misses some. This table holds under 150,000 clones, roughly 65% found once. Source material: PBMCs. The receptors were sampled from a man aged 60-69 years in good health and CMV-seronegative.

The CDR3 sequence: CSVGDSSQHTDTQYF. The CDR3 DNA is TGCAGCGTTGGGGACAGTTCTCAACACACAGATACGCAGTATTTT. The genes are TRBV29-1 and TRBJ2-3; TRBD1 matches 7 bases. Germline CDR1 is SQVTM and CDR2 is ANQGSEA. V trimming: 4 bases; J trimming: 2 bases; junction bases outside the gene matches: 9. The CDR3 consists of 15 residues.

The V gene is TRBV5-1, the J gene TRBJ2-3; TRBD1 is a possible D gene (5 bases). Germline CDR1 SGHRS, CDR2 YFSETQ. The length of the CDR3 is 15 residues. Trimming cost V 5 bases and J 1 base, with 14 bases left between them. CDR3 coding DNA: TGCGCCAGCAGATTGTCAGGGAAGGGCACAGATACGCAGTATTTT. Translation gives CASRLSGKGTDTQYF.